This T cell receptor (beta chain) came from a study of T cell repertoires in cytomegalovirus infection. Study details: Based on public TCR beta signatures, there were indications of CMV infection and of a matching HLA type.

TCRdb recomputed calls from the reads with MiXCR, one row per CDR3 protein. The sample lists 290,000 or so distinct CDR3 sequences, roughly 25% occurring once. The CDR3 is 13 amino acids. V lost 4 bases and J lost 7, with 8 bases in between. CDR1 and CDR2 (germline): SGHTA, FQGNSA. The source of this sequence is a human donor in good health (CMV status not recorded). Some clones in this sample may be carry-over from other donors' samples. Sequences were obtained from PBMCs. The genes are TRBV7-2 and TRBJ1-6; D gene unclear. DNA for the CDR3: TGTGCCAGCAGCTCCGGACTCAATTCACCCCTCCACTTT. It is translated as CASSSGLNSPLHF.